This T cell receptor (beta chain) is drawn from a study of regulatory T cells in long-lasting Graves disease. Study results and caveats: Repertoires from persistent disease leaned toward TRBV28, TRBJ1-2 and TRBJ2-5. TCR diversity was lower in persistent than newly diagnosed Graves' disease.

V was cut by 3 bases and J by 6 bases, with 12 bases left in between. Germline CDR1 SGHVS, CDR2 FQNEAQ. The CDR3 extends over 14 amino acids. Time point of the sample: persistent/refractory GD, antithyroid drugs over 5 years with positive TRAb. After RNA was extracted from PBMCs, the TCR library was made from it. Staff drew nine milliliters of peripheral blood into EDTA tubes. This clonotype came up a few times. Its target is unknown. Investigators prepared the TCR beta libraries by applying iRepertoire HTBI primers and Arm-PCR of CDR3 regions. Each CDR3 protein is one row after TCRdb ran MiXCR on the multiplex PCR reads. This sample has 250,000 to 300,000 distinct CDR3 sequences, with around 21% found just once.

This receptor was obtained from a female donor with Graves disease. The chain combines TRBV7-8 with TRBJ2-1; no clear D. Sample: peripheral blood mononuclear cells (PBMCs), taken when the disease was refractory, from a patient treated with antithyroid drugs. The CDR3, as DNA: TGTGCCAGCAGCTTCTTACAGCGAAGCAATGAGCAGTTCTTC. Protein product: CASSFLQRSNEQFF. Based on the CDR3 plus reference TRBV7-8 and TRBJ2-1, the full variable domain is GAGVSQSPRYKVAKRGQDVALRCDPISGHVSLFWYQQALGQGPEFLTYFQNEAQLDKSGLPSDRFFAERPEGSVSTLKIQRTQQEDSAVYLCASSFLQRSNEQFFGPGTRLTVL.